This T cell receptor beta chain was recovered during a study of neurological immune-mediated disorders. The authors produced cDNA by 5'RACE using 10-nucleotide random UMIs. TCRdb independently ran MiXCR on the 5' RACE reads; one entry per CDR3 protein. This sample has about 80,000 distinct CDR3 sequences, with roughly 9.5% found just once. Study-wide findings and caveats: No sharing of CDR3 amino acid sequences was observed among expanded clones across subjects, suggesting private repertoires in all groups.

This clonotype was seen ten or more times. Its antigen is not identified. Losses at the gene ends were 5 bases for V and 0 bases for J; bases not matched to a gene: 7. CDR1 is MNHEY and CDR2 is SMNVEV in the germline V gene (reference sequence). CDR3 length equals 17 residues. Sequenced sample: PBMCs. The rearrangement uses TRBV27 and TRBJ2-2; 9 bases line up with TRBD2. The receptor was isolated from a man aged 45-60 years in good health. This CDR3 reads CASSDARLAANTGELFF. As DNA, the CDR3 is TGTGCCAGCAGTGACGCCCGACTAGCGGCGAACACCGGGGAGCTGTTTTTT.